Following are 29 T cell receptor beta chains from one sample sequenced in a study of regulatory T cells in long-lasting Graves disease (dated by TCRdb to the early 2020s). The library came from multiplex PCR. The instrument was an Illumina HiSeq 4000. To build TCR beta libraries, CDR3 regions were amplified by Arm-PCR using iRepertoire HTBI primers. The public reads were reprocessed in TCRdb via fastp at Q25 and MiXCR, keeping in-frame beta chains. Every entry covers one CDR3 protein and lists the most common genes and DNA from its rows. Recorded for this sample are more than 300,000 distinct CDR3 sequences; 20% of them occurred a single time. The biggest ten clones account for 29% of the sample. Sample time point, as interpreted from the label and publication: persistent/refractory GD, antithyroid drugs over 5 years with positive TRAb. For both TCR sequencing and RNA sequencing, RNA was extracted from PBMCs in TRIzol.

The material sequenced was peripheral blood mononuclear cells (PBMCs), taken when the disease was refractory, from a patient treated with antithyroid drugs. All receptors come from a female donor with Graves disease.

CDR3 amino acids: CSVADWNEQFF. The CDR3 nucleotides read TGCAGTGTGGCAGATTGGAATGAGCAGTTCTTC. The chain combines TRBV20-1 with TRBJ2-1, with D uncertain. The CDR3 runs to 11 residues. Germline CDR1 is DFQATT and CDR2 is SNEGSKA (reference sequence). V dropped 7 bases and J dropped 7 bases, with 11 bases sitting between them.

The rearrangement links TRBV4-1 to TRBJ1-2, with a weak D call TRBD1 (5 bases). Per germline, CDR1 MGHRA and CDR2 YSYEKL. The length of the CDR3 is 14 residues. Trimming shortened V by 1 base and J by 4 bases, and 10 bases separated the two germline ends. The CDR3 sequence: CASSQAGGPYGYTF. CDR3 DNA: TGCGCCAGCAGCCAAGCCGGGGGTCCCTATGGCTACACCTTC.

The rearrangement joins TRBV11-2 to TRBJ1-4; D is uncertain. V lost 3 bases, J lost 1 base, and 6 bases lay in between. The length of the CDR3 is 14 residues. Germline CDR1 is SGHAT and CDR2 is FQNNGV. CDR3 sequence (DNA): TGTGCCAGCAGCTTTAGCGAAACTAATGAAAAACTGTTTTTT. It translates to CASSFSETNEKLFF.

The table lists this clonotype with a few counts. The J gene is TRBJ1-4, the V gene TRBV4-3; D gene unclear. There are 16 residues in the CDR3. In germline, CDR1 is LGHNA, CDR2 YSLEER. V shed 1 base and J shed 3 bases, with 12 bases lying between them. CDR3 amino acids: CASSQAANLANEKLFF. The DNA of the CDR3 is TGCGCCAGCAGCCAAGCGGCAAACCTGGCTAATGAAAAACTGTTTTTT.

This clonotype was detected many times. The V and J genes are TRBV12-3 or TRBV12-4 and TRBJ2-7; TRBD2 is a possible D gene (5 bases). This CDR3 spans 14 amino acids. Trimming took off 6 bases at V and 9 bases at J, with 21 bases between the two ends. CDR3 region: CASSYRRTAGVQYF. The CDR3, as DNA: TGTGCCAGCAGCTACCGGCGGACTGCGGGTGTGCAGTACTTC.

The chain recombines TRBV7-2 with TRBJ2-2, with D tentatively TRBD2 (5 bases). CDR1 and CDR2 (germline): SGHTA, FQGNSA. Trimming took off 5 bases at V and 6 bases at J, with 13 bases between the two ends. The CDR3 spans 14 residues. Here the CDR3 reads CASSGEPGAGELFF. The CDR3 nucleotides read TGTGCCAGCAGCGGAGAGCCCGGGGCCGGGGAGCTGTTTTTT.

This clonotype was seen many times. This chain joins TRBV10-3 and TRBJ2-7; D gene uncertain. The CDR3 length is 15 residues. V was trimmed by 4 bases and J by 0 bases, leaving 13 bases between them. CDR1 is ENHRY, CDR2 SYGVKD, per germline. The CDR3 sequence is CAISGVSQSSYEQYF. CDR3 sequence (DNA): TGTGCCATCAGTGGAGTGTCCCAGAGCTCCTACGAGCAGTACTTC.

In this sample, this clonotype turned up many times. This rearrangement joins TRBV28 to TRBJ1-5; tentatively, D is TRBD1 (6 bases). V was pared by 2 bases and J by 6 bases, with 11 bases between. The CDR3 spans 14 residues. Germline V gene lookup returns CDR1 MDHEN and CDR2 SYDVKM. The CDR3 reads CASSLAGVSQPQHF. The CDR3 DNA is TGTGCCAGCAGTTTAGCAGGGGTCAGTCAGCCCCAGCATTTT.

In this sample, this clonotype turned up many times. The gene calls are TRBV6-5 and TRBJ1-4; D ambiguous. V lost 4 bases and J 4 bases, leaving 10 bases between the germline ends. The V gene's germline CDR1 is MNHEY and CDR2 SVGAGI. CDR3 length equals 14 residues. The CDR3 spells CASSFGEGNEKLFF. CDR3 DNA: TGTGCCAGCAGTTTCGGGGAGGGTAATGAAAAACTGTTTTTT.

The chain has TRBV7-9 and TRBJ1-1, with TRBD1 identical over 7 bases. Per the germline V gene, CDR1 is SEHNR and CDR2 is FQNEAQ (reference sequence). The length of the CDR3 is 15 residues. V was pared by 3 bases and J by 8 bases, with 12 bases of the junction left unmatched. The CDR3, as DNA: TGTGCCAGCAGCTTTGGGAGGGGGCGGACCGTAGAAGCTTTCTTT. The encoded protein is CASSFGRGRTVEAFF.

J is TRBJ2-5 and V is TRBV5-1; 8 bases match TRBD2. Germline CDR1 SGHRS, CDR2 YFSETQ. V was clipped by 0 bases and J by 4 bases; unmatched bases: 2. The CDR3 length is 14 residues. CDR3 protein: CASSLGLATETQYF. CDR3 DNA sequence: TGCGCCAGCAGCTTGGGACTAGCGACAGAGACCCAGTACTTC.

At least ten counts were recorded for this clonotype. The gene calls are TRBV27 and TRBJ2-4, with 10 nucleotides matching TRBD1. The CDR3 is 15 amino acids. Per germline, CDR1 MNHEY and CDR2 SMNVEV (reference sequence). V lost 2 bases to trimming and J lost 7 bases; unmatched junction nucleotides: 5. The CDR3 region has the DNA TGTGCCAGCAGTTTAAGCGCGGGACAGGGGAACATTCAGTACTTC. It is translated as CASSLSAGQGNIQYF.

This clonotype was observed a few times. The chain recombines TRBV10-3 with TRBJ1-2; no reliable D call. In germline, CDR1 is ENHRY, CDR2 SYGVKD. The CDR3 has 15 amino acids. The V and J ends lost 2 bases and 4 bases respectively, with 14 bases between them. DNA of the CDR3: TGTGCCATCAGTGAGGCGGACGGCAGAGCCTATGGCTACACCTTC. The encoded protein is CAISEADGRAYGYTF.

This clonotype came up many times. V usage is TRBV5-1 and J usage is TRBJ1-2; TRBD1 matches 10 bases. Germline CDR1 reads SGHRS; CDR2 reads YFSETQ. J was trimmed by 3 bases and V by 0 bases; bases with no gene match: 8. The CDR3 extends over 17 amino acids. As DNA, the CDR3 is TGCGCCAGCAGCTTGGCCCAGACAGGGGGCGCAGACTATGGCTACACCTTC. This sequence encodes CASSLAQTGGADYGYTF. Filled out from reference TRBV5-1 and TRBJ1-2, the complete variable domain reads KAGVTQTPRYLIKTRGQQVTLSCSPISGHRSVSWYQQTPGQGLQFLFEYFSETQRNKGNFPGRFSGRQFSNSRSEMNVSTLELGDSALYLCASSLAQTGGADYGYTFGSGTRLTVV.

The gene calls are TRBV18 and TRBJ2-1; TRBD2 matches 7 bases. The CDR3 has 12 amino acids. The V gene end was trimmed by 5 bases and the J gene end by 9 bases; junction bases not matched to a gene: 4. CDR1 and CDR2 (germline): KGHSH, LQKENI. The CDR3 sequence is CASSDTSVEQFF. CDR3 DNA: TGTGCCAGCTCAGATACTAGCGTTGAGCAGTTCTTC. Filled out from reference TRBV18 and TRBJ2-1, the complete variable domain reads NAGVMQNPRHLVRRRGQEARLRCSPMKGHSHVYWYRQLPEEGLKFMVYLQKENIIDESGMPKERFSAEFPKEGPSILRIQQVVRGDSAAYFCASSDTSVEQFFGPGTRLTVL.

This clonotype was recorded a few times. The chain couples TRBV19 to TRBJ1-5; 7 positions match TRBD1. The CDR3 extends over 15 amino acids. Trimming cost V 6 bases and J 2 bases; bases outside gene matches: 7. CDR1 is LNHDA, CDR2 SQIVND, per germline (reference sequence). In nucleotides, the CDR3 is TGTGCCAGTAGGCTACAGGGGTTTGGCAATCAGCCCCAGCATTTT. This codes for CASRLQGFGNQPQHF.

This clonotype appeared a few times. J is TRBJ1-5 and V is TRBV30; D is undetermined. The V gene lost 2 bases and the J gene lost 4 bases, with 18 bases spanning the gap. CDR3 size: 16 residues. Germline CDR1 GTSNPN, CDR2 SVGIG (reference sequence). Written as DNA, the CDR3 is TGTGCCTGGAGTCCCTGGGAGGGCTACGCAAATCAGCCCCAGCATTTT. Its protein is CAWSPWEGYANQPQHF.

This clonotype occurred many times. J is TRBJ2-4 and V is TRBV2; TRBD2 matches at 9 bases. CDR1 is SNHLY, CDR2 FYNNEI, per germline. J gave up 0 bases and V 4 bases, and 16 bases lay outside the gene matches. The CDR3 loop spans 20 amino acids. The CDR3, as DNA: TGTGCCAGCAGTGGACGGCGGCGGGAGGGATCCTCTATAGCCAAAAACATTCAGTACTTC. Its translation: CASSGRRREGSSIAKNIQYF. Based on the CDR3 plus reference TRBV2 and TRBJ2-4, the full variable domain is EPEVTQTPSHQVTQMGQEVILRCVPISNHLYFYWYRQILGQKVEFLVSFYNNEISEKSEIFDDQFSVERPDGSNFTLKIRSTKLEDSAMYFCASSGRRREGSSIAKNIQYFGAGTRLSVL.

This clonotype was seen a handful of times. The CDR3, as DNA: TGTGCCAGTAGTATGGGACTAGCGGGAGCCGGGGCCAAAAACATTCAGTACTTC. It yields the protein CASSMGLAGAGAKNIQYF. This chain joins TRBV19 and TRBJ2-4, with TRBD2 identical over 14 bases. After removal of 3 bases from V and 1 base from J, the junction contained 5 bases not matched to a gene. The length of the CDR3 is 18 residues. Looked up from germline, CDR1 is LNHDA and CDR2 is SQIVND (reference sequence).

This sequence joins TRBV30 and TRBJ1-5; unclear D gene. Germline CDR1 reads GTSNPN; CDR2 reads SVGIG (reference sequence). The CDR3 consists of 13 residues. Between the trimmed V and J ends, which lost 0 bases and 6 bases, there was a span of 9 bases. In DNA form, the CDR3 reads TGTGCCTGGAGTGTTTCTGGATTTCAGCCCCAGCATTTT. This codes for CAWSVSGFQPQHF.

The V gene is TRBV9, the J gene TRBJ2-7; no firm D call. Germline lookup yields CDR1 SGDLS and CDR2 YYNGEE. The CDR3 length is 14 residues. Trimming pared 4 bases from V and 2 bases from J, leaving 13 bases between. CDR3 DNA: TGTGCCAGCAGCCCCACCCAAAGGGCCTACGAGCAGTACTTC. It is translated as CASSPTQRAYEQYF.

This clonotype was seen ten or more times. The chain links TRBV2 to TRBJ2-5; the match to TRBD1 covers 11 bases. V shed 7 bases, J shed 4 bases, and the junction held 5 bases outside the gene matches. Germline V gene lookup returns CDR1 SNHLY and CDR2 FYNNEI. The CDR3 runs 14 residues. As DNA, the CDR3 is TGTGCCAGCACCTGGACAGGGGGCCTAGAGACCCAGTACTTC. Its translation is CASTWTGGLETQYF.

This clonotype was observed at least ten times. The chain links TRBV20-1 to TRBJ1-2; the match to TRBD1 covers 8 bases. CDR3 length: 13 residues. V shed 5 bases and J 4 bases; nucleotides not matched to a gene: 6. Germline CDR1 DFQATT, CDR2 SNEGSKA (reference sequence). This CDR3 reads CSAWTGLGYGYTF. In DNA, the CDR3 is TGCAGTGCTTGGACAGGGCTCGGCTATGGCTACACCTTC.

The chain links TRBV9 to TRBJ1-3, with 9 bases fitting TRBD1. Trimming took 4 bases from V and 1 from J; bases not matched to a gene: 6. This CDR3 comprises 16 residues. Germline lookup yields CDR1 SGDLS and CDR2 YYNGEE. The CDR3 protein is CASSIMTGGSGNTIYF. CDR3 DNA: TGTGCCAGCAGCATTATGACAGGGGGTTCTGGAAACACCATATATTTT.

This clonotype was seen at least ten times. The rearrangement uses TRBV12-3 or TRBV12-4 and TRBJ2-7, with a possible D match to TRBD1 (5 bases). This CDR3 contains 12 residues. Trimming shortened V by 7 bases and J by 4 bases, and 11 bases separated the two germline ends. The CDR3 DNA is TGTGCCAGCAATATCCAGGGATACGAGCAGTACTTC. This codes for CASNIQGYEQYF.

Many counts were recorded for this clonotype. J is TRBJ2-5 and V is TRBV2, with 7 bases matching TRBD1. This CDR3 contains 15 residues. The V segment lost 4 bases and the J segment 2 bases; nucleotides outside the gene matches: 7. Per the germline V gene, CDR1 is SNHLY and CDR2 is FYNNEI. Here the CDR3 DNA reads TGTGCCAGCAGTGGATGGGACAGTCTACAAGAGACCCAGTACTTC. It yields the protein CASSGWDSLQETQYF.

This chain links TRBV10-3 with TRBJ2-3; 11 nucleotides agree with TRBD2. V was pared by 8 bases and J by 0 bases, with 7 bases of the junction left unmatched. Germline CDR1 ENHRY, CDR2 SYGVKD. The CDR3 consists of 16 residues. In DNA, the CDR3 is TGTGCCATCTCGACTAGCGGGAAAACTAGCACAGATACGCAGTATTTT. It codes for CAISTSGKTSTDTQYF.

This clonotype has at least ten counts. The chain is built from TRBV29-1 and TRBJ2-7; 10 nucleotides agree with TRBD2. Unmatched junction bases numbered 8, after V lost 2 bases and J lost 1 base. From germline, CDR1 is SQVTM and CDR2 ANQGSEA. The CDR3 extends over 16 amino acids. CDR3 sequence: CSVEMASGGNSYEQYF. The CDR3 DNA follows: TGCAGCGTTGAAATGGCTAGCGGGGGTAATTCCTACGAGCAGTACTTC.

This chain links TRBV20-1 with TRBJ1-6, with a tentative D call TRBD1 (6 bases). Germline values: CDR1 DFQATT, CDR2 SNEGSKA (reference sequence). The V and J ends lost 0 bases and 0 bases respectively, with 9 bases between them. This CDR3 is built from 16 residues. In nucleotides, the CDR3 is TGCAGTGCTAGAGACCTGACAGGCTCCTATAATTCACCCCTCCACTTT. Protein: CSARDLTGSYNSPLHF.